The T cell receptor beta chain described here comes from a study of shared clonotypes between healthy human individuals. Assay used: immunoSEQ multiplex PCR; TCRdb lists only in-frame clones, some missing. This sample carries around 1.1 million clones, roughly 80% of them seen once, and the ten largest clones take 0.89%. On this clone itself: Other DNA sequences within the sample encode an identical CDR3.

The germline V gene has CDR1 SGHNT and CDR2 YYREEE (reference sequence). CDR3 size: 13 residues. V gave up 0 bases and J gave up 5 bases, with 8 bases separating them. The J gene is TRBJ1-1, the V gene TRBV5-4; possibly TRBD1 for D (5 bases). The TCR comes from a man between 18 and 35 years old in good health. Some clones in this sample may be carry-over from other donors' samples. The material sequenced was memory CD4+ T cells from PBMCs. The subset is: CD45RA-negative fraction. CDR3 nucleotides: TGTGCCAGCAGCTTGGGTGGGGGAACTGAAGCTTTCTTT. Residues: CASSLGGGTEAFF.